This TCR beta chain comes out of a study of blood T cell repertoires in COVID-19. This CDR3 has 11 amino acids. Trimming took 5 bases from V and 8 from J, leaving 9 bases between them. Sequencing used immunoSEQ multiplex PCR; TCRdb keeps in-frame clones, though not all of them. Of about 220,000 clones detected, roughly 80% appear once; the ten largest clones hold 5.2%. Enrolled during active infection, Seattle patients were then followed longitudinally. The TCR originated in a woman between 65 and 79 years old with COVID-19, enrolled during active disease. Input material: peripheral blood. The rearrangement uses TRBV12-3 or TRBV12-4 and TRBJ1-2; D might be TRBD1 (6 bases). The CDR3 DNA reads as TGTGCCAGCAGTAAAGACAGGGGCTACACCTTC. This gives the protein CASSKDRGYTF.